Following are 8 T cell receptor beta chains from one sample sequenced in a study of shared clonotypes between healthy human individuals. Clones were read by immunoSEQ multiplex PCR, and TCRdb kept only the in-frame ones, dropping some. The sample contains about a million clones, roughly 80% of which appear only once. Sequenced: memory CD4+ T cells from PBMCs. Subset denoted: CD45RA-negative fraction. The receptors stem from a man aged 18 to 30 in good health. Some clones in this sample may be carry-over from other donors' samples.

This clone was detected only a few times. V and J are TRBV14 and TRBJ2-1; D may be TRBD1 (6 bases). Germline V lookup: CDR1 SGHDN, CDR2 FVKESK. Deletions cut 2 bases from V and 3 bases from J, with 11 bases between. The CDR3 sequence is 15 residues long. In DNA, the CDR3 is TGTGCCAGCAGCCAACCGACAGGCGGCTACAATGAGCAGTTCTTC. This sequence encodes CASSQPTGGYNEQFF.

The chain has TRBV19 and TRBJ1-1; D unresolved. Trimming stripped 3 bases from V and 3 bases from J, with 14 bases between. The CDR3 runs to 15 residues. CDR1 LNHDA and CDR2 SQIVND come from the germline V gene (reference sequence). The CDR3 nucleotides are TGTGCCAGTAGTATTGTCCCGACCTCGGACACTGAAGCTTTCTTT. Translation: CASSIVPTSDTEAFF.

With regard to this clone: Other DNA sequences within the sample encode an identical CDR3. V usage is TRBV7-2 and J usage is TRBJ2-2; no reliable D call. V was trimmed by 5 bases and J by 4 bases, leaving 8 bases between them. The CDR3 covers 13 residues. Germline V gene data show CDR1 as SGHTA and CDR2 as FQGNSA. The CDR3 protein is CASSPRGTGELFF. DNA for the CDR3: TGTGCCAGCAGCCCCCGAGGCACCGGGGAGCTGTTTTTT.

The gene calls are TRBV7-2 and TRBJ2-1, with D tentatively TRBD1 (6 bases). The CDR3 runs to 15 residues. Germline V CDR1 and CDR2: SGHTA, FQGNSA. The ends were cut back, 1 base at V and 5 bases at J, with 12 bases in the middle. CDR3 region: CASSLGTVEDNEQFF. The CDR3 bases are TGTGCCAGCAGCTTAGGGACAGTTGAAGACAATGAGCAGTTCTTC.

This clone was picked up a small number of times. The rearrangement links TRBV9 to TRBJ2-7; D may be TRBD2 (5 bases). V was pared by 4 bases and J by 0 bases, with 11 bases between. The length of the CDR3 is 14 residues. Looked up from germline, CDR1 is SGDLS and CDR2 is YYNGEE. CDR3 sequence: CASSPSGLSYEQYF. The CDR3 DNA reads as TGTGCCAGCAGCCCCAGCGGACTCTCCTACGAGCAGTACTTC.

This clone was counted once. This rearrangement joins TRBV10-1 to TRBJ1-5; 9 nucleotides match TRBD1. The ends lost 6 bases at V and 0 bases at J; junction bases unmatched: 6. Germline assignment: CDR1 WNHNN and CDR2 SYGVQD (reference sequence). The CDR3 is 16 residues long. The CDR3 nucleotides read TGCGCCAGCAGCCGAAGGACAGGGGTTAGCAATCAGCCCCAGCATTTT. Translation gives CASSRRTGVSNQPQHF.

V and J are TRBV6-5 and TRBJ1-2, with a possible D match to TRBD1 (5 bases). V lost 6 bases and J lost 8, with 10 bases in between. There are 11 residues in the CDR3. In germline, CDR1 is MNHEY, CDR2 SVGAGI. The CDR3 DNA sequence: TGTGCCAGCAGCAATCGGGGGGGCTACACCTTC. This sequence encodes CASSNRGGYTF.

Concerning this clone: Other DNA sequences in the same sample also yield this CDR3. The chain couples TRBV18 to TRBJ1-1, with TRBD1 as a possible D gene (5 bases). Per the germline V gene, CDR1 is KGHSH and CDR2 is LQKENI. Trimming left V 1 base short and J 1 base short, with 7 bases between. CDR3 length: 14 residues. The CDR3 DNA reads TGTGCCAGCTCACCACAGGGGCAGAACACTGAAGCTTTCTTT. Its protein product is CASSPQGQNTEAFF.